This T cell receptor (beta chain) was profiled in a study of regulatory T cells in long-lasting Graves disease. V lost 3 bases and J lost 5, with 16 bases in between. Germline CDR1 and CDR2: KGHSH and LQKENI. This CDR3 is built from 16 residues. Described time point: newly diagnosed GD, antithyroid drugs for less than 3 months. PBMC-extracted RNA yielded the TCR library. Combining iRepertoire HTBI primers with Arm-PCR of CDR3 regions, the authors built TCR beta libraries. One entry per CDR3 protein results from TCRdb running MiXCR on the multiplex PCR reads. The sample has about 440,000 distinct CDR3 sequences, 15% seen once. The same data also contributed to another study, on T cells in Graves' hyperthyroidism and ophthalmopathy.

This TCR came from a woman aged 25-40 years with Graves disease. The V and J genes are TRBV18 and TRBJ2-2; D might be TRBD1 (5 bases). The specimen comprised peripheral blood mononuclear cells (PBMCs), sampled at new diagnosis, from a patient treated with antithyroid drugs. The CDR3 nucleotides read TGTGCCAGCTCACCCGCCAAACCAGGGTTGACCGGGGAGCTGTTTTTT. It yields the protein CASSPAKPGLTGELFF.